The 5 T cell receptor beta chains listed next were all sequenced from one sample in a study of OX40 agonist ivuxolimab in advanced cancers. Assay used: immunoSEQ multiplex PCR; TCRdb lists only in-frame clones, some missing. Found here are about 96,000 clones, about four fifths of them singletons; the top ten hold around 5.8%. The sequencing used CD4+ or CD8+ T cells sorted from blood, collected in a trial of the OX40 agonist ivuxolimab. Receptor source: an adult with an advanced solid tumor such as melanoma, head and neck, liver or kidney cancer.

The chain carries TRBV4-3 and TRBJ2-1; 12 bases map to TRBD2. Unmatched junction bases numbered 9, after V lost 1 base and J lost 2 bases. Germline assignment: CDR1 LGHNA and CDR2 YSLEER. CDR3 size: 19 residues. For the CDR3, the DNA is TGCGCCAGCAGCCAAGTTGGGGCTAGCGGGGGGGCCACCTACAATGAGCAGTTCTTC. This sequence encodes CASSQVGASGGATYNEQFF.

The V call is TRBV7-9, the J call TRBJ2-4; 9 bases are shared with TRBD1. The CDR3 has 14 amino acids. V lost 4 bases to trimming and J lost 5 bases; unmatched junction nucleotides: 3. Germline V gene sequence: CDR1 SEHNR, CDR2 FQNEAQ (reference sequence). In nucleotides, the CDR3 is TGTGCCAGCAGCTGGGACAGGGCCCAAAACATTCAGTACTTC. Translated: CASSWDRAQNIQYF.

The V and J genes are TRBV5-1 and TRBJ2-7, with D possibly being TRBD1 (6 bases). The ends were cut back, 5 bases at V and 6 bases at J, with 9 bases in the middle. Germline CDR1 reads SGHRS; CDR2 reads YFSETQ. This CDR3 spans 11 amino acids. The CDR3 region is CASRQGGEQYF. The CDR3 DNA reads TGCGCCAGCAGACAGGGCGGCGAGCAGTACTTC.

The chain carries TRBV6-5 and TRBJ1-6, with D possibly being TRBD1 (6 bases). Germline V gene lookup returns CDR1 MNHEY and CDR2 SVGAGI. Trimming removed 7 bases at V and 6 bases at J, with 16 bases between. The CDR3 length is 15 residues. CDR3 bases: TGTGCCAGCACCGCCCTCCAGGGGCGTAATTCACCCCTCCACTTT. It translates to CASTALQGRNSPLHF.

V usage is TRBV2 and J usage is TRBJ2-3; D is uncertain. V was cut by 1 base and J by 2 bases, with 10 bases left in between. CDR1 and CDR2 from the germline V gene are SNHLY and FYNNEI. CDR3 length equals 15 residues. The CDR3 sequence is CASSEGGAFTDTQYF. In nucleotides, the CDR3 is TGTGCCAGCAGTGAAGGCGGAGCCTTCACAGATACGCAGTATTTT.